This TCR beta chain was identified in a study of blood T cell repertoires in COVID-19. The CDR3 totals 14 residues. The junction had 8 bases not matched to a gene; V was cut back by 9 bases and J by 6 bases. Per the germline V gene, CDR1 is LNHDA and CDR2 is SQIVND (reference sequence). Clones were sequenced by immunoSEQ multiplex PCR, and TCRdb holds only the in-frame ones, with some missing. This table has around 120,000 clones, approximately 90% appearing once. The TCR was taken from a man aged 50-59 years with acute or convalescent COVID-19. The chain joins TRBV19 to TRBJ1-4, with 9 nucleotides matching TRBD1. The sample consisted of peripheral blood. The CDR3 reads CASRDRVWDEKLFF. In DNA form, the CDR3 reads TGTGCCAGCAGGGACAGGGTTTGGGATGAAAAACTGTTTTTT.